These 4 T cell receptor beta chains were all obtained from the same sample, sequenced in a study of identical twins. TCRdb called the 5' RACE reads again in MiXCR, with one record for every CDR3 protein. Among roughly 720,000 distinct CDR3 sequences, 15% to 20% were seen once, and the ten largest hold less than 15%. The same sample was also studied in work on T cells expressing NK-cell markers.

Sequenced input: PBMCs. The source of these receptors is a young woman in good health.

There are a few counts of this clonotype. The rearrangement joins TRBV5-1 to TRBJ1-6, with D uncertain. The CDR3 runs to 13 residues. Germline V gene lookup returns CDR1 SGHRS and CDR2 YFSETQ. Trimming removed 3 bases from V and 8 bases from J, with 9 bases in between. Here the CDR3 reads CASSSGSDSPLHF. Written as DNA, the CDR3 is TGCGCCAGCAGCTCTGGGTCGGATTCACCCCTCCACTTT. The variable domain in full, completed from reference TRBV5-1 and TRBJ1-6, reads KAGVTQTPRYLIKTRGQQVTLSCSPISGHRSVSWYQQTPGQGLQFLFEYFSETQRNKGNFPGRFSGRQFSNSRSEMNVSTLELGDSALYLCASSSGSDSPLHFGNGTRLTVT.

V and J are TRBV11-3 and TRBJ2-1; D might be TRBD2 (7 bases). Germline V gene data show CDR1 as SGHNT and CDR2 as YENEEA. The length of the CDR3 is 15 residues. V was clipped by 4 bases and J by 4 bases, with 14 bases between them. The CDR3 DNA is TGTGCCAGCAGCTCGGGGGGCATCGGGTACAATGAGCAGTTCTTC. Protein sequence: CASSSGGIGYNEQFF.

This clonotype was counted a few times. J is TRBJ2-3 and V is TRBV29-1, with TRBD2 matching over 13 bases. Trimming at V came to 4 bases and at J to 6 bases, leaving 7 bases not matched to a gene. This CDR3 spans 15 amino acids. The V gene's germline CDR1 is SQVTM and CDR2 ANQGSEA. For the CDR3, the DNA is TGCAGCGTTGGAAGACTAGCGGGAGGTGGCGATACGCAGTATTTT. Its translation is CSVGRLAGGGDTQYF.

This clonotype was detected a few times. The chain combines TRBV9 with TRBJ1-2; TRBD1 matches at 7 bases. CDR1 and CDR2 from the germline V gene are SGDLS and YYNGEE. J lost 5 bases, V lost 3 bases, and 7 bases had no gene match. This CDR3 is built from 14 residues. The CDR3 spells CASSEGGQNYGYTF. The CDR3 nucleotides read TGTGCCAGCAGCGAGGGGGGACAGAATTATGGCTACACCTTC.